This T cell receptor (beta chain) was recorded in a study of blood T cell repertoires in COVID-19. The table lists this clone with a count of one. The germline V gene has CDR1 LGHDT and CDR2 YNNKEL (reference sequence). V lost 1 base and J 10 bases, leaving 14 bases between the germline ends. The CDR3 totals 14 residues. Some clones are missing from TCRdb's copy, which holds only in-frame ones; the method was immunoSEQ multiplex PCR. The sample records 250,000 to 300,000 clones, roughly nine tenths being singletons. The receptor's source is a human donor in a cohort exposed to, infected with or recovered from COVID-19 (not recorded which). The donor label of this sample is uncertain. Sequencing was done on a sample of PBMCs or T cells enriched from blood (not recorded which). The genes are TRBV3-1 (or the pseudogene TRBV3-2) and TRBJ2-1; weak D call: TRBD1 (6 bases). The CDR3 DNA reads TGTGCCAGCAGCCAAGGAAGACAGGCCAGGGAGCAGTTCTTC. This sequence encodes CASSQGRQAREQFF.